This T cell receptor beta chain was captured by sequencing in a study of blood T cell repertoires in COVID-19. Turning to the study itself: PBMCs, B-cell-depleted T cells, or T cells were the source of the cDNA or gDNA that made up the material.

V was pared by 6 bases and J by 1 base, with 21 bases between. Per the germline V gene, CDR1 is MNHEY and CDR2 is SMNVEV (reference sequence). CDR3 length: 17 amino acids. As processed by the authors: Reference gene primer amplification gave estimated nucleated cell counts. Measured with immunoSEQ multiplex PCR; TCRdb has only the in-frame clones, and not every one. The V and J calls and clone size come from that table; D and trimming were worked out from the DNA. The sample has approximately 150,000 clones; 70% to 90% are singletons. Sequenced sample: peripheral blood. This chain joins TRBV27 and TRBJ1-1, with D perhaps matching TRBD1 (5 bases). The receptor comes from a human donor in a cohort sampled during active COVID-19. The CDR3 protein is CASSPNMEGRKNTEAFF. In DNA form, the CDR3 reads TGTGCCAGCAGCCCTAACATGGAGGGGAGAAAGAACACTGAAGCTTTCTTT.